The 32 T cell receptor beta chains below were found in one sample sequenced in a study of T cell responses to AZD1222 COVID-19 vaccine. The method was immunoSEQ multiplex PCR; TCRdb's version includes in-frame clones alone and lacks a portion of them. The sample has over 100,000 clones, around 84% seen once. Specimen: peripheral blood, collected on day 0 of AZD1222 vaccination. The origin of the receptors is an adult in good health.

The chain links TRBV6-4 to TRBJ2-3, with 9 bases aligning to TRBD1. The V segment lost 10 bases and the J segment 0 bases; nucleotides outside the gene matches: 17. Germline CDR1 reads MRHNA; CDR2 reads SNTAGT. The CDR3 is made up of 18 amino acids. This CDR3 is CATNHPGQGLSSTDTQYF. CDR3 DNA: TGTGCCACCAATCACCCGGGACAGGGCCTGTCCAGCACAGATACGCAGTATTTT.

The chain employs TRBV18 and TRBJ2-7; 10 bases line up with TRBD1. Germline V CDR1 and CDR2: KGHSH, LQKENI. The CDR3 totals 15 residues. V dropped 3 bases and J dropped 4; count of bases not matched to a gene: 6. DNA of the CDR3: TGTGCCAGCTCACCCCCCGGGGGACAGGGGTACGAGCAGTACTTC. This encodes CASSPPGGQGYEQYF.

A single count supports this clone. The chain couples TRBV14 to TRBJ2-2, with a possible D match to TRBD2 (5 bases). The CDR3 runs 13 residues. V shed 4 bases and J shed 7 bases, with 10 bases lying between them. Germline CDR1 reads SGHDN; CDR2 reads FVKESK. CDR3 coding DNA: TGTGCCAGCAGCCCGGGGAGAGGCGGGGAGCTGTTTTTT. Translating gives CASSPGRGGELFF.

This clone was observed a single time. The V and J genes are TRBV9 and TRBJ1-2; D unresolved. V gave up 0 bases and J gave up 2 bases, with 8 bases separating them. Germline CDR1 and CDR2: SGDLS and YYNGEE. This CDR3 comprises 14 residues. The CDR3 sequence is CASSVGVENYGYTF. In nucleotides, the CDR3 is TGTGCCAGCAGCGTAGGGGTAGAGAACTATGGCTACACCTTC.

The CDR3 here is CASTKQGAFSGNTIYF. The CDR3 coding sequence is TGTGCCAGCACTAAACAGGGTGCGTTCTCTGGAAACACCATATATTTT. This chain connects TRBV2 to TRBJ1-3; TRBD1 might be the D (6 bases). The CDR3 runs to 16 residues. CDR1 and CDR2 from the germline V gene are SNHLY and FYNNEI. The V end was cut by 7 bases, the J end by 0 bases, with 16 bases between.

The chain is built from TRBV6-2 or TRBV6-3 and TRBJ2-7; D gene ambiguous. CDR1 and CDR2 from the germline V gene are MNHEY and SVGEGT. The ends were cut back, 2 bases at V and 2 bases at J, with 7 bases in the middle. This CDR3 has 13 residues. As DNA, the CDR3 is TGTGCCAGCAGTTACGAGATAACCTACGAGCAGTACTTC. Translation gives CASSYEITYEQYF.

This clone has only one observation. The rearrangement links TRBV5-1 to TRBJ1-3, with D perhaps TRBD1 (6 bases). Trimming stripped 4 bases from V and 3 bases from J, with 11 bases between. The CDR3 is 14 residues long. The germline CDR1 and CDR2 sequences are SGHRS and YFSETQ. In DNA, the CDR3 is TGCGCCAGCAGCCCCGGACAGCTTGGAAACACCATATATTTT. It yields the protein CASSPGQLGNTIYF. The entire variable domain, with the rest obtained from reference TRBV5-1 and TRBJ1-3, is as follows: KAGVTQTPRYLIKTRGQQVTLSCSPISGHRSVSWYQQTPGQGLQFLFEYFSETQRNKGNFPGRFSGRQFSNSRSEMNVSTLELGDSALYLCASSPGQLGNTIYFGEGSWLTVV.

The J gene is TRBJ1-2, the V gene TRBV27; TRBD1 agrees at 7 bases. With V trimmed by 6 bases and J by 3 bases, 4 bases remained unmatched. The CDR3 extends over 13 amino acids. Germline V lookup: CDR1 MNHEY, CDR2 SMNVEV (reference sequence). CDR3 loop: CASSQQGYYGYTF. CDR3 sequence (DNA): TGTGCCAGCAGCCAACAGGGGTACTATGGCTACACCTTC.

The CDR3 protein is CASSLAGGTSGTQYF. In DNA, the CDR3 is TGTGCCAGCAGCCTAGCGGGGGGAACCTCAGGTACGCAGTATTTT. The gene calls are TRBV6-2 or TRBV6-3 and TRBJ2-3; 11 bases line up with TRBD2. This CDR3 contains 15 residues. Germline V lookup: CDR1 MNHEY, CDR2 SVGEGT. V dropped 6 bases and J dropped 8; count of bases not matched to a gene: 10.

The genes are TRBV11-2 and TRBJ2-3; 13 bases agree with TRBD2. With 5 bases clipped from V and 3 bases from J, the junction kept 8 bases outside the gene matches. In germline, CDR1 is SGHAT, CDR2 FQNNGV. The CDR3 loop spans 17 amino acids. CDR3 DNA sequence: TGTGCCAGCAGCAAAGGACTAGCGGGGGTTGTAACAGATACGCAGTATTTT. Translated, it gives CASSKGLAGVVTDTQYF.

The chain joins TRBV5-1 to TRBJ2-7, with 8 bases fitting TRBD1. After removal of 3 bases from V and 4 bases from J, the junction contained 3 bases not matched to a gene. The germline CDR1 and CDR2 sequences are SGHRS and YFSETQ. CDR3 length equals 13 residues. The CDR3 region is CASSSWTGYEQYF. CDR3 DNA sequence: TGCGCCAGCAGCTCCTGGACAGGGTACGAGCAGTACTTC.

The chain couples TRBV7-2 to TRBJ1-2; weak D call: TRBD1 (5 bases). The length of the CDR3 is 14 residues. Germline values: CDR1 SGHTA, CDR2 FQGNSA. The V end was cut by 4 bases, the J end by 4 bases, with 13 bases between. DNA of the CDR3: TGTGCCAGCAGCTCCCGGGACGGAGTCTATGGCTACACCTTC. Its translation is CASSSRDGVYGYTF.

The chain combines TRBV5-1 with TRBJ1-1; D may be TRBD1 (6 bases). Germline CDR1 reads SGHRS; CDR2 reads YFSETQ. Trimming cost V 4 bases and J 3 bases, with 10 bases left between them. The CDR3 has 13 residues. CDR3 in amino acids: CASSITGHTEAFF. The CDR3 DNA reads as TGCGCCAGCAGCATTACAGGGCACACTGAAGCTTTCTTT.

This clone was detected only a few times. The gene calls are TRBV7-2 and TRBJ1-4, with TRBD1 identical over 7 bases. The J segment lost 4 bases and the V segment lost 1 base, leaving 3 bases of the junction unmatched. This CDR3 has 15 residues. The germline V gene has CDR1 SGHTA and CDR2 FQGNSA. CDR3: CASSLGRQGNEKLFF. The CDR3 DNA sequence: TGTGCCAGCAGCTTAGGACGACAGGGTAATGAAAAACTGTTTTTT.

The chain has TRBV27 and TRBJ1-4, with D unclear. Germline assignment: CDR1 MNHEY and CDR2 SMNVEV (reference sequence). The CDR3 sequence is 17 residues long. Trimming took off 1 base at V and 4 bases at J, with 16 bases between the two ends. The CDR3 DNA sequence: TGTGCCAGCAGTTTATTCGCCTTTGGGCAGGATAATGAAAAACTGTTTTTT. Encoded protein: CASSLFAFGQDNEKLFF.

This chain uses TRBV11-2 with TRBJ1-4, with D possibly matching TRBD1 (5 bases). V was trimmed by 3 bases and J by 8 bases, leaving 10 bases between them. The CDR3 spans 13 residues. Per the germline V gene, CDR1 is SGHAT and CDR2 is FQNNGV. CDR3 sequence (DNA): TGTGCCAGCAGCTTTTATAGGGGAGAAAAACTGTTTTTT. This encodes CASSFYRGEKLFF.

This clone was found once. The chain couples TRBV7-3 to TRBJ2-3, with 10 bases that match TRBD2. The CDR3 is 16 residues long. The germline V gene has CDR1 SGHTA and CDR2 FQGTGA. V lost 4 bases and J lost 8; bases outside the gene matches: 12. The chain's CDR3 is CASSSGRAGGRTTQYF. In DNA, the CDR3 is TGTGCCAGCAGCTCCGGTCGAGCGGGGGGGCGGACTACGCAGTATTTT.

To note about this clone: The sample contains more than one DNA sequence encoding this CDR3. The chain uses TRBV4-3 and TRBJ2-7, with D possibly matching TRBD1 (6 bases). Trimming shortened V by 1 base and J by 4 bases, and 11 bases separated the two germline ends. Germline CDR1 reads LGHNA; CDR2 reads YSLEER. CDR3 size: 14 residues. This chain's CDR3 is CASSQGTGKYEQYF. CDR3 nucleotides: TGCGCCAGCAGCCAAGGTACAGGGAAGTACGAGCAGTACTTC.

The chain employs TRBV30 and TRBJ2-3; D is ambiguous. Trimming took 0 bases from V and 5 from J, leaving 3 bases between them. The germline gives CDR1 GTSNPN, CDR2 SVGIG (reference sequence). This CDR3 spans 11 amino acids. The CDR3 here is CAWSVEDTQYF. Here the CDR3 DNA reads TGTGCCTGGAGTGTAGAAGATACGCAGTATTTT. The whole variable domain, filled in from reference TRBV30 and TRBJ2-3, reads SQTIHQWPATLVQPVGSPLSLECTVEGTSNPNLYWYRQAAGRGLQLLFYSVGIGQISSEVPQNLSASRPQDRQFILSSKKLLLSDSGFYLCAWSVEDTQYFGPGTRLTVL.

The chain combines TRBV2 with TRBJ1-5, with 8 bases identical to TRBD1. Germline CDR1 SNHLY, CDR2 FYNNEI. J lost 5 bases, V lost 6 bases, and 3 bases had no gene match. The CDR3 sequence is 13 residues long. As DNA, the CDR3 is TGTGCCAGCAGCGGGACAGGAGATCAGCCCCAGCATTTT. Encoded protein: CASSGTGDQPQHF.

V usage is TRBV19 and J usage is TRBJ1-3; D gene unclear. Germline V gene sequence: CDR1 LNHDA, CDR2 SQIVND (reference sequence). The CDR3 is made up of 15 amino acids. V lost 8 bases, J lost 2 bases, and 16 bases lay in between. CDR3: CASDRAGATGNTIYF. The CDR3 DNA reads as TGTGCCAGTGATCGGGCAGGAGCCACTGGAAACACCATATATTTT.

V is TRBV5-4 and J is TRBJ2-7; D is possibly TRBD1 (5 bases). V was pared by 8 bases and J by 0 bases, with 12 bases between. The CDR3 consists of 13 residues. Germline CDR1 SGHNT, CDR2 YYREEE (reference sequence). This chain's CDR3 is CASNRQISYEQYF. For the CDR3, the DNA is TGTGCCAGTAATAGACAGATCTCCTACGAGCAGTACTTC.

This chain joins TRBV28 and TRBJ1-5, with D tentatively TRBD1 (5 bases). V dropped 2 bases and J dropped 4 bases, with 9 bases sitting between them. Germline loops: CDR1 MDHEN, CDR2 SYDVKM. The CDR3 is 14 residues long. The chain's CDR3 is CASSLQGWNQPQHF. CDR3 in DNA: TGTGCCAGCAGTTTACAGGGATGGAATCAGCCCCAGCATTTT.

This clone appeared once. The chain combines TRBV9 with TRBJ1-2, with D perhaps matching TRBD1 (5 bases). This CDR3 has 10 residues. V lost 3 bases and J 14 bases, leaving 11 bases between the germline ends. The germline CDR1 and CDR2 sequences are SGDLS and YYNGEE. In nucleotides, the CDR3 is TGTGCCAGCAGCGGGGATTGGGGGACCTTC. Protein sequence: CASSGDWGTF.

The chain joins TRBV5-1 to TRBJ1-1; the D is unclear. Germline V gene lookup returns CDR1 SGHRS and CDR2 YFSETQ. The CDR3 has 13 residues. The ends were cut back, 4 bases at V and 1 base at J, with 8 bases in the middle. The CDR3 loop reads CASSPDGNTEAFF. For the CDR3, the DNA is TGCGCCAGCAGCCCGGACGGGAACACTGAAGCTTTCTTT.

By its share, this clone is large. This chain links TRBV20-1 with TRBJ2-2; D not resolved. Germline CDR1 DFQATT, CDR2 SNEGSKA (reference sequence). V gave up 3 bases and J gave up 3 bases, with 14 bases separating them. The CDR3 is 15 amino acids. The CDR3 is CSASYQASHTGELFF. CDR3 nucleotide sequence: TGCAGTGCTAGTTACCAAGCCTCCCACACCGGGGAGCTGTTTTTT.

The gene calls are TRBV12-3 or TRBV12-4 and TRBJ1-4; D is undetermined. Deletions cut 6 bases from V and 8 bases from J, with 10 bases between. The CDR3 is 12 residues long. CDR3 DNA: TGTGCCAGCAGCTGGGCCGACGAAAAACTGTTTTTT. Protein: CASSWADEKLFF.

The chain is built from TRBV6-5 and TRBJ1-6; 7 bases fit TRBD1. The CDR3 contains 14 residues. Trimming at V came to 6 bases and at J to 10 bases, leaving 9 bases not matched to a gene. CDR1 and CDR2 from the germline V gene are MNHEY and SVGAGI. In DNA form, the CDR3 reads TGTGCCAGCAGCAAGACAGGGCGGGACTCACCCCTCCACTTT. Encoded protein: CASSKTGRDSPLHF.

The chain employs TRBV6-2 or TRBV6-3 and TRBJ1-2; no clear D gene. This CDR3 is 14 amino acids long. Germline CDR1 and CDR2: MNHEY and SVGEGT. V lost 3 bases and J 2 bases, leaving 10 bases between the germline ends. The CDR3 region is CASSYPEGNYGYTF. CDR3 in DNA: TGTGCCAGCAGTTATCCAGAAGGGAACTATGGCTACACCTTC.

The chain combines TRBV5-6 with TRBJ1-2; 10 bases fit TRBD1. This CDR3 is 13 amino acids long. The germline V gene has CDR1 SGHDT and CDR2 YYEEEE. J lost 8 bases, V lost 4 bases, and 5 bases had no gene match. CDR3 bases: TGTGCCAGCAGCCCCGGGACAGGGGACGGCTACACCTTC. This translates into CASSPGTGDGYTF.

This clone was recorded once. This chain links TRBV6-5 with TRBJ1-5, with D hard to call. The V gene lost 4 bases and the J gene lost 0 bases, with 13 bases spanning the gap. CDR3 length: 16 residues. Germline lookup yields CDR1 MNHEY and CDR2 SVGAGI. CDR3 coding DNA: TGTGCCAGCAGTTTAAAACGACCGGTTAGCAATCAGCCCCAGCATTTT. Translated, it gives CASSLKRPVSNQPQHF.

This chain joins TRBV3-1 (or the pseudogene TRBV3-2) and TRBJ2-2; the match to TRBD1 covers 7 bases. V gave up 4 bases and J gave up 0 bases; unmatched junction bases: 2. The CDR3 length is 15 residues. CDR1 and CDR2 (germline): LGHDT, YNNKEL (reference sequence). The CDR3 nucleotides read TGTGCCAGCAGCCGGGACAGCGCGAACACCGGGGAGCTGTTTTTT. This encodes CASSRDSANTGELFF.